Listed below are T cell receptor beta chains from one sample, sequenced in a study of neurological immune-mediated disorders. Each CDR3 protein is one row after TCRdb ran MiXCR on the 5' RACE reads. The repertoire holds under 100,000 distinct CDR3 sequences, approximately 13% seen once, with around 5.3% in the top ten. The sequenced sample consisted of PBMCs. These receptors were taken from a female donor with HTLV-1-associated myelopathy (HAM/TSP). The CDR3 runs from the conserved cysteine through the conserved F or W. D genes are given only for firm matches. The size field is filled for only some rows; it gives once, few, many or a size class.

TRBV3-1	-	many	TRBJ2-7	CASSQVSGLQEQYF	TGTGCCAGCAGCCAAGTATCCGGGCTGCAGGAGCAGTACTTC
TRBV29-1	TRBD1	many	TRBJ2-7	CSVKLRGPIYEQYF	TGCAGCGTAAAATTAAGGGGGCCGATCTACGAGCAGTACTTC
TRBV12-3/TRBV12-4	-	many	TRBJ2-5	CASSTASGWETQYF	TGTGCCAGCAGTACGGCCTCCGGATGGGAGACCCAGTACTTC
TRBV20-1	-	many	TRBJ2-7	CSARDKVDEQYF	TGCAGTGCTAGAGATAAGGTAGACGAGCAGTACTTC
TRBV5-5	-	few	TRBJ2-2	CASSWRVRGDTGELFF	TGTGCCAGCAGCTGGAGAGTTAGGGGTGACACCGGGGAGCTGTTTTTT
TRBV7-9	-	-	TRBJ1-1	CASSLQRGEAFF	TGTGCCAGCAGCTTACAGCGTGGTGAAGCTTTCTTT
TRBV6-5	TRBD1	many	TRBJ1-2	CASYRGNYGYTF	TGTGCCAGCTACAGGGGGAACTATGGCTACACCTTC
TRBV6-1	TRBD1	many	TRBJ1-5	CATRQGRPIQPQHF	TGTGCCACCAGACAGGGTCGACCTATCCAGCCCCAGCATTTT
TRBV20-1	TRBD2	medium-sized	TRBJ2-3	CSARLPLAGGTVSSTDTQYF	TGCAGTGCTAGACTTCCTCTAGCGGGGGGGACAGTGAGCAGCACAGATACGCAGTATTTT
TRBV4-1	-	many	TRBJ2-7	CASSQEVPVRIVEQYF	TGCGCCAGCAGCCAAGAAGTACCAGTACGGATAGTGGAGCAGTACTTC
TRBV7-9	TRBD1	many	TRBJ1-1	CASSLGLGTANTEAFF	TGTGCCAGCAGCTTAGGGCTAGGGACAGCGAACACTGAAGCTTTCTTT
TRBV30	-	few	TRBJ2-6	CAWSRSGANVLTF	TGTGCCTGGAGCCGATCTGGGGCCAACGTCCTGACTTTC
TRBV27	-	many	TRBJ2-7	CASASGPYEQYF	TGTGCCAGCGCCTCGGGCCCCTACGAGCAGTACTTC
TRBV27	-	many	TRBJ2-3	CASSFGQPSTDTQYF	TGTGCCAGCAGTTTCGGACAGCCTAGCACAGATACGCAGTATTTT
TRBV5-1	TRBD1	many	TRBJ2-7	CASSSRDSSYEQYF	TGCGCCAGCAGCAGCCGGGACAGCTCCTACGAGCAGTACTTC
TRBV3-1	-	many	TRBJ2-7	CASSQDGLAGQYF	TGTGCCAGCAGCCAAGATGGGCTCGCGGGGCAGTACTTC
TRBV14	-	-	TRBJ2-7	CASSQDSRGSSYEQYF	TGTGCCAGCAGCCAAGATAGTAGGGGAAGCTCCTACGAGCAGTACTTC